This TCR beta chain was sequenced for a study of cytomegalovirus exposure and HLA in healthy donors. Trimming removed 0 bases at V and 1 base at J, with 7 bases between. CDR1 SGHRS and CDR2 YFSETQ come from the germline V gene. The CDR3 has 15 residues. The PCR was carried out with 60 Vbeta primers and 13 Jbeta primers. Clones were sequenced by immunoSEQ multiplex PCR, and TCRdb holds only the in-frame ones, with some missing. The sample's table shows 75,000 to 95,000 clones. V usage is TRBV5-1 and J usage is TRBJ2-2; possibly TRBD2 for D (6 bases). The sample taken for sequencing was PBMCs. The source is a girl between 5 and 17 years old in good health and CMV-seropositive. The CDR3 loop is CASSLVGGNTGELFF. In DNA form, the CDR3 reads TGCGCCAGCAGCTTGGTCGGGGGGAACACCGGGGAGCTGTTTTTT.